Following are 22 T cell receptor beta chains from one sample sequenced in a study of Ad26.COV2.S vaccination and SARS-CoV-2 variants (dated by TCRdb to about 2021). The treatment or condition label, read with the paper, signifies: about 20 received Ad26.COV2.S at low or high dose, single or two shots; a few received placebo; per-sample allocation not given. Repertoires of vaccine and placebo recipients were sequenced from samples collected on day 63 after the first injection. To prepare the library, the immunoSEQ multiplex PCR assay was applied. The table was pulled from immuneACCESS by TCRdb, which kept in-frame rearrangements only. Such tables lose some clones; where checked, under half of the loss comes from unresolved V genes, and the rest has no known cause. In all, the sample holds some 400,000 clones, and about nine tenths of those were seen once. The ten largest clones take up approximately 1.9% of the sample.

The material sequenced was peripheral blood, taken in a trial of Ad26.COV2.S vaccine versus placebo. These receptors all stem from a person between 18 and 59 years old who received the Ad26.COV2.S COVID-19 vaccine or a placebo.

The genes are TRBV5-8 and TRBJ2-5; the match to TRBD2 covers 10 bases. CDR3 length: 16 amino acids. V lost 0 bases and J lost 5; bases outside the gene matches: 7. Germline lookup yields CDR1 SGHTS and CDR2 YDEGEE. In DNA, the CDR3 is TGTGCCAGCAGCTTGGGTACTAGCGGGATTGGGGAGACCCAGTACTTC. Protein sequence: CASSLGTSGIGETQYF.

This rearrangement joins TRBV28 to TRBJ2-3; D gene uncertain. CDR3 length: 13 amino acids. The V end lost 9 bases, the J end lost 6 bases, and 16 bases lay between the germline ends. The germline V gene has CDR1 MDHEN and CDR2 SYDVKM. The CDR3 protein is CASLLRLGDTQYF. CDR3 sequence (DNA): TGTGCCAGTTTACTCCGGTTGGGGGATACGCAGTATTTT.

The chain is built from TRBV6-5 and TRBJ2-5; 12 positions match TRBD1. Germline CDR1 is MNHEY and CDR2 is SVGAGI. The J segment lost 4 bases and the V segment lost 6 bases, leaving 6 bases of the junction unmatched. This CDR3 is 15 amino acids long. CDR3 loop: CASSPGTGGGETQYF. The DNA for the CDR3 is TGTGCCAGCAGCCCCGGGACAGGGGGCGGAGAGACCCAGTACTTC.

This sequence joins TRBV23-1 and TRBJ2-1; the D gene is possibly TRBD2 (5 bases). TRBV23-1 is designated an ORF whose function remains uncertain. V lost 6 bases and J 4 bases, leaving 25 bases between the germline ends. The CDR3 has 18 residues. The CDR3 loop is CASRPRSVGGHPYNEQFF. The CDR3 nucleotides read TGCGCCAGCAGACCCCGTTCTGTTGGAGGTCACCCGTACAATGAGCAGTTCTTC.

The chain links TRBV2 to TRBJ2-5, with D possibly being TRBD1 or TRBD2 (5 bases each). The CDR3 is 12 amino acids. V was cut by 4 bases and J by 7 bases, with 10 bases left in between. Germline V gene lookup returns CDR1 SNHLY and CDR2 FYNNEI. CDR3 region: CASSAGLGTQYF. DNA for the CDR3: TGTGCCAGCAGTGCGGGGCTGGGGACCCAGTACTTC.

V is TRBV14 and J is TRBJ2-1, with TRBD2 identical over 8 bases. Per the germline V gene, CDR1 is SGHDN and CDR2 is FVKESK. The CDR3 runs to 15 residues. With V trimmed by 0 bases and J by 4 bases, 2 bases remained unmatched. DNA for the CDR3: TGTGCCAGCAGCCAAGATCCTAGCGGGTACAATGAGCAGTTCTTC. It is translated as CASSQDPSGYNEQFF. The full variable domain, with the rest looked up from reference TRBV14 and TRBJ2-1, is EAGVTQFPSHSVIEKGQTVTLRCDPISGHDNLYWYRRVMGKEIKFLLHFVKESKQDESGMPNNRFLAERTGGTYSTLKVQPAELEDSGVYFCASSQDPSGYNEQFFGPGTRLTVL.

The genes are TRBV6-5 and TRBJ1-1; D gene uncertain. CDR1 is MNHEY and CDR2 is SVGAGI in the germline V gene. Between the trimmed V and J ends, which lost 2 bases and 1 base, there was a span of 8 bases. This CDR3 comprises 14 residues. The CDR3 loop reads CASSYEGQNTEAFF. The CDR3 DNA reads TGTGCCAGCAGTTACGAGGGCCAGAACACTGAAGCTTTCTTT.

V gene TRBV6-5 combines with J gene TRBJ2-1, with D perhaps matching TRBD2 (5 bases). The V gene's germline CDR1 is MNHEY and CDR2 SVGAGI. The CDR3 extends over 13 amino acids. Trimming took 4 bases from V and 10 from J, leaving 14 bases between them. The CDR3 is CASSLGDRAEQFF. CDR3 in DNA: TGTGCCAGCAGTTTGGGAGATCGAGCCGAGCAGTTCTTC.

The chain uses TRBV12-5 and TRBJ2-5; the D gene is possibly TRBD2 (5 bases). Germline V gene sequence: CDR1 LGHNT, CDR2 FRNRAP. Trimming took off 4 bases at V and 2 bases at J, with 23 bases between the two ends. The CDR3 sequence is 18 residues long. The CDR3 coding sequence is TGTGCTAGTGGTTATGGTCGGGATAGCTCTCAAAGTCAAGAGACCCAGTACTTC. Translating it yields CASGYGRDSSQSQETQYF. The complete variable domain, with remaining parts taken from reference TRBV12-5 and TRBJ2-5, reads DARVTQTPRHKVTEMGQEVTMRCQPILGHNTVFWYRQTMMQGLELLAYFRNRAPLDDSGMPKDRFSAEMPDATLATLKIQPSEPRDSAVYFCASGYGRDSSQSQETQYFGPGTRLLVL.

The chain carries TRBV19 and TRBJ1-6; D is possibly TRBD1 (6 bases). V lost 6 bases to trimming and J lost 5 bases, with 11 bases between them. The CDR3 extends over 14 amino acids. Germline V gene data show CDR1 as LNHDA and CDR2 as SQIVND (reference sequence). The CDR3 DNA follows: TGTGCCAGTAGATTACAGGGAGATAATTCACCCCTCCACTTT. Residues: CASRLQGDNSPLHF.

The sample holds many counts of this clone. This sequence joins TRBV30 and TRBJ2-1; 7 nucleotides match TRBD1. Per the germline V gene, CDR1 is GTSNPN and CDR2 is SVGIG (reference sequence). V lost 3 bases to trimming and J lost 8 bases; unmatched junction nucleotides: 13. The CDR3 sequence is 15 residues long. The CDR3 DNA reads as TGTGCCTGGAGGCTTTTAATGACAGGGCAAGATGAGCAGTTCTTC. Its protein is CAWRLLMTGQDEQFF.

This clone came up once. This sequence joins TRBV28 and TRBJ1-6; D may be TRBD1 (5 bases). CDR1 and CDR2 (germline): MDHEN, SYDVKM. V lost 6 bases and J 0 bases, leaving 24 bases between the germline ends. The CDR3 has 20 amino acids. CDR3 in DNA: TGTGCCAGCAGCCCATCACGAGGGGCCGCCCCGAGCTCCTATAATTCACCCCTCCACTTT. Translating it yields CASSPSRGAAPSSYNSPLHF.

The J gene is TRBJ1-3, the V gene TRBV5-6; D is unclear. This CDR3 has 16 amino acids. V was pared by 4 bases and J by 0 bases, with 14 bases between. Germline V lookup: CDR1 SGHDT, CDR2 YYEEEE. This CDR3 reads CASSLSFYISGNTIYF. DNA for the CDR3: TGTGCCAGCAGCCTTTCATTTTATATCTCTGGAAACACCATATATTTT.

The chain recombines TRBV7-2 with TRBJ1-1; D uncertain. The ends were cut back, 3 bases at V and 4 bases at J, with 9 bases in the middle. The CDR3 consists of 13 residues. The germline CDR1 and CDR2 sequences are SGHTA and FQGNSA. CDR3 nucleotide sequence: TGTGCCAGCAGCTTGAGATACGCCACTGAAGCTTTCTTT. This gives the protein CASSLRYATEAFF.

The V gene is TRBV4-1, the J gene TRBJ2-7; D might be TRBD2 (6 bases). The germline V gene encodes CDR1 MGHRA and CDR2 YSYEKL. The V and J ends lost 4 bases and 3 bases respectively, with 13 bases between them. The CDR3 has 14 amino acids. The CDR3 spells CASSLGGLDYEQYF. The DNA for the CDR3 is TGCGCCAGCAGCCTCGGGGGACTCGACTACGAGCAGTACTTC.

The CDR3 DNA reads as TGTGCCAGCCAGGAGGGACAGGGGGTGGGGACCCAGTACTTC. Protein product: CASQEGQGVGTQYF. This chain joins TRBV19 and TRBJ2-5; TRBD1 aligns across 11 bases. The J segment lost 7 bases and the V segment lost 9 bases, leaving 10 bases of the junction unmatched. This CDR3 has 14 amino acids. CDR1 LNHDA and CDR2 SQIVND come from the germline V gene (reference sequence).

CDR3 in DNA: TGTGCCAGCAGTCGCCGACCCTCTAGCGGGACGAGCTCTGGGGCCAACGTCCTGACTTTC. Its translation is CASSRRPSSGTSSGANVLTF. The V and J genes are TRBV6-2 or TRBV6-3 and TRBJ2-6; 9 nucleotides agree with TRBD2. This CDR3 is 20 amino acids long. J lost 0 bases, V lost 5 bases, and 14 bases had no gene match. Germline CDR1 MNHEY, CDR2 SVGEGT.

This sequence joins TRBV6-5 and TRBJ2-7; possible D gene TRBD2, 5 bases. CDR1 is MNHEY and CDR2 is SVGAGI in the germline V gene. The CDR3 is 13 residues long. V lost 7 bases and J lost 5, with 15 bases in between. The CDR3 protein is CASTLGVKNEQYF. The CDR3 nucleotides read TGTGCCAGCACCCTCGGGGTTAAGAACGAGCAGTACTTC.

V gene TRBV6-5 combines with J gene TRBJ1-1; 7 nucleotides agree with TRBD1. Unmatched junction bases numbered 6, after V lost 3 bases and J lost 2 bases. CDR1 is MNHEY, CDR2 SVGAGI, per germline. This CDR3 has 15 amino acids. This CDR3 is CASSYSDRSNTEAFF. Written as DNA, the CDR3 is TGTGCCAGCAGTTATTCGGACAGGTCAAACACTGAAGCTTTCTTT.

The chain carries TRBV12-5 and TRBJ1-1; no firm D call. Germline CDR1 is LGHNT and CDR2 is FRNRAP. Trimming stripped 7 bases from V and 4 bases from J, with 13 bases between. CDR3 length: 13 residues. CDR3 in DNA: TGTGCTAGTGTTCCGGTGGGGAGCACTGAAGCTTTCTTT. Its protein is CASVPVGSTEAFF.

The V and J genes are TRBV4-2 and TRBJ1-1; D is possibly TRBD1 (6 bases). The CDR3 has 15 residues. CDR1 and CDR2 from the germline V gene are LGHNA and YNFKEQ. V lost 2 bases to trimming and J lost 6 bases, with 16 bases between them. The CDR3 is CASSQPYGGVPEAFF. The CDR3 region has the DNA TGTGCCAGCAGCCAACCGTACGGGGGCGTCCCTGAAGCTTTCTTT.

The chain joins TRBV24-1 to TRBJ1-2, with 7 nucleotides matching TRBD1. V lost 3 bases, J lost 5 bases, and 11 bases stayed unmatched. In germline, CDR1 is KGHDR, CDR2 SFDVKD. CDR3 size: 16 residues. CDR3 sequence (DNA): TGTGCCACCAGTGATAGTTCTCCGGGACAGCAGTATGGCTACACCTTC. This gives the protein CATSDSSPGQQYGYTF.